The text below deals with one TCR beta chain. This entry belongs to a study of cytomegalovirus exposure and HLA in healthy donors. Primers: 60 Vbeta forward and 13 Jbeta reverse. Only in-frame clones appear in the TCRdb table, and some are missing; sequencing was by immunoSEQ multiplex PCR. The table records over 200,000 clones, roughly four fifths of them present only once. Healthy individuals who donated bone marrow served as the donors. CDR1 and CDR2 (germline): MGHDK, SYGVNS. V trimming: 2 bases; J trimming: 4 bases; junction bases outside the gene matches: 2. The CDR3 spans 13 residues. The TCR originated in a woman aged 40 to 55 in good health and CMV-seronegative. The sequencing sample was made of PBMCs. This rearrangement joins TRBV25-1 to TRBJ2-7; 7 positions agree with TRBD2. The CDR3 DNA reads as TGTGCCAGCAGTGAAGGGGGGGGATACGAGCAGTACTTC. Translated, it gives CASSEGGGYEQYF.